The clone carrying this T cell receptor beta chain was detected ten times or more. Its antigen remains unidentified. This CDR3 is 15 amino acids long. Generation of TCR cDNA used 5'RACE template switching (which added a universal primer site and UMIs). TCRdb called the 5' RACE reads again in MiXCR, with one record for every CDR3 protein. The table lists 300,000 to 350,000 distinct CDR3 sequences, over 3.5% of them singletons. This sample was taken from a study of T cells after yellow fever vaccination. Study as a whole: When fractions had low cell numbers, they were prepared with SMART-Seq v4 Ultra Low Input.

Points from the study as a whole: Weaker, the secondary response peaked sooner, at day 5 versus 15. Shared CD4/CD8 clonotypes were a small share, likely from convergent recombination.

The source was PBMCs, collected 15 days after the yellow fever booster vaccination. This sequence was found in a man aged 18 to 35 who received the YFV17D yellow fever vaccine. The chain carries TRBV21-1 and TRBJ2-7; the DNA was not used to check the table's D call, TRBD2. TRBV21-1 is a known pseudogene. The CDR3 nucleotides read TGTGCCAGCAGCAAGAGACTAGCTAGGGGCCACGAGCAGTACTTC. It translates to CASSKRLARGHEQYF.